Listed below are T cell receptor beta chains from one sample, sequenced in a study of monozygotic twins with inflammatory bowel disease. TCRdb reprocessed the 5' RACE reads and reports one entry per CDR3 protein, with no DNA. Its listing shows 300,000 to 400,000 distinct CDR3 sequences. Sequencing was performed on blood. The receptors originated from a human donor with ulcerative colitis or Crohn's disease, or a healthy co-twin of an affected twin (not recorded which). Both conserved end residues are part of each CDR3.

j_call v_call cdr3_aa
TRBJ2-2 TRBV4-3 CASSQDPGSGELFF
TRBJ2-5 TRBV11-2 CASSSHPVFGGPGETQYF
TRBJ2-7 TRBV4-3 CASSRGLAGAYEQYF
TRBJ2-3 TRBV7-9 CASSYTGRDTQYF
TRBJ1-5 TRBV20-1 CSARGRGSSNQPQHF
TRBJ2-7 TRBV29-1 CSALGRGDYEQYF
TRBJ2-7 TRBV20-1 CSATDREATYEQYF
TRBJ1-1 TRBV28 CASSLPSTVMNTEAFF
TRBJ2-5 TRBV20-1 CSARMGLAGGETQYF
TRBJ2-7 TRBV15 CATSQETEQYF
TRBJ1-3 TRBV9 CASSADSGGGNTIYF
TRBJ2-2 TRBV12-3/TRBV12-4 CASSLNRDTELFF
TRBJ2-7 TRBV12-3/TRBV12-4 CASSLAGGNYEQYF
TRBJ2-1 TRBV23-1 CASSHQPGPYNEQFF
TRBJ2-3 TRBV7-2 CASSSRAGGSTDTQYF
TRBJ1-5 TRBV7-9 CASSPFAASEPQHF
TRBJ2-1 TRBV12-3/TRBV12-4 CASSSSQKGQFF
TRBJ1-2 TRBV2 CASIGPARGVGYTF
TRBJ1-5 TRBV5-1 CASSLVGDSNQPQHF
TRBJ1-1 TRBV24-1 CATSDKSTGHTEAFF
TRBJ2-5 TRBV12-3/TRBV12-4 CASSFGDVQETQYF
TRBJ1-1 TRBV7-3 CASSPPRQGKNTEAFF